One and the same sample provided the 18 T cell receptor beta chains below, sequenced in a study of cytomegalovirus exposure and HLA in healthy donors. Libraries were prepared by immunoSEQ multiplex PCR; TCRdb keeps only in-frame clonotypes and omits some of them. The table shows 200,000 or so clones, with around four fifths occurring only once. What was sequenced was PBMCs. The origin of the receptors is a man aged 18 to 30 in good health and CMV-seropositive.

This clone appeared a single time. CDR3 nucleotide sequence: TGTGCCAGCAGCTTGGTACGGGGGTTGGCCGCTGAAGCTTTCTTT. It is translated as CASSLVRGLAAEAFF. The V and J genes are TRBV5-4 and TRBJ1-1; TRBD1 might be the D (5 bases). The CDR3 is 15 amino acids. V lost 0 bases, J lost 6 bases, and 15 bases lay in between. Germline assignment: CDR1 SGHNT and CDR2 YYREEE (reference sequence).

There are a few counts of this clone. This chain connects TRBV30 to TRBJ1-1; the D is unclear. With 5 bases removed from V and 2 bases from J, the gap between germline ends came to 6 bases. The CDR3 covers 11 residues. The germline V gene has CDR1 GTSNPN and CDR2 SVGIG (reference sequence). The CDR3 loop reads CAWLANTEAFF. CDR3 nucleotide sequence: TGTGCCTGGCTAGCTAACACTGAAGCTTTCTTT.

V is TRBV2 and J is TRBJ2-3; no clear D gene. CDR3 length: 14 amino acids. V shed 1 base and J shed 2 bases, with 7 bases lying between them. Germline V gives CDR1 SNHLY, CDR2 FYNNEI. This CDR3 reads CASSEVGDTDTQYF. Here the CDR3 DNA reads TGTGCCAGCAGTGAAGTCGGAGACACAGATACGCAGTATTTT.

This clone was detected a few times. The chain recombines TRBV30 with TRBJ1-5; the match to TRBD1 covers 10 bases. CDR3 length: 14 amino acids. V shed 0 bases and J 11 bases; nucleotides not matched to a gene: 7. CDR1 and CDR2 (germline): GTSNPN, SVGIG (reference sequence). The CDR3: CAWSVDRGQGAQHF. The CDR3 bases are TGTGCCTGGAGTGTTGACAGGGGGCAAGGCGCCCAGCATTTT.

The V and J genes are TRBV7-2 and TRBJ1-1; D is perhaps TRBD1 (5 bases). Between the trimmed V and J ends, which lost 1 base and 4 bases, there was a span of 13 bases. This CDR3 is 15 amino acids long. Germline V CDR1 and CDR2: SGHTA, FQGNSA. The CDR3 spells CASSLGSGLSTEAFF. For the CDR3, the DNA is TGTGCCAGCAGCTTAGGGTCAGGGTTGAGCACTGAAGCTTTCTTT.

A few counts support this clone. This chain's CDR3 is CASSLGSRWTQHF. CDR3 coding DNA: TGTGCCAGCTCCCTAGGTTCGCGGTGGACCCAGCATTTT. The rearrangement links TRBV28 to TRBJ1-5, with D unresolved. The length of the CDR3 is 13 residues. Trimming cost V 8 bases and J 11 bases, with 19 bases left between them. Germline assignment: CDR1 MDHEN and CDR2 SYDVKM.

The chain couples TRBV30 to TRBJ1-5; D ambiguous. The germline gives CDR1 GTSNPN, CDR2 SVGIG (reference sequence). CDR3 size: 13 residues. The ends were cut back, 2 bases at V and 4 bases at J, with 9 bases in the middle. CDR3 in DNA: TGTGCCTGGAGTACTTCCTTGAATCAGCCCCAGCATTTT. This sequence encodes CAWSTSLNQPQHF.

V usage is TRBV9 and J usage is TRBJ2-7; 7 bases are shared with TRBD2. The CDR3 length is 17 residues. J lost 1 base, V lost 0 bases, and 10 bases had no gene match. The germline gives CDR1 SGDLS, CDR2 YYNGEE. CDR3 nucleotide sequence: TGTGCCAGCAGCGTAGCTCTTTCTAGCGGCCAATCCTACGAGCAGTACTTC. Translation: CASSVALSSGQSYEQYF.

V is TRBV6-4 and J is TRBJ1-2; D call uncertain. Germline V lookup: CDR1 MRHNA, CDR2 SNTAGT. The CDR3 sequence is 14 residues long. V dropped 5 bases and J dropped 2 bases, with 12 bases sitting between them. The CDR3 spells CASSPMAGNYGYTF. The CDR3 bases are TGTGCCAGCAGTCCCATGGCGGGGAACTATGGCTACACCTTC.

The V gene is TRBV7-8, the J gene TRBJ2-5, with 7 nucleotides matching TRBD1. Germline CDR1 is SGHVS and CDR2 is FQNEAQ. Unmatched junction bases numbered 5, after V lost 5 bases and J lost 2 bases. The CDR3 consists of 14 residues. CDR3 residues: CASSPATGQETQYF. The CDR3, as DNA: TGTGCCAGCAGCCCCGCGACAGGGCAAGAGACCCAGTACTTC. Looking up the rest from reference TRBV7-8 and TRBJ2-5 gives the full variable domain: GAGVSQSPRYKVAKRGQDVALRCDPISGHVSLFWYQQALGQGPEFLTYFQNEAQLDKSGLPSDRFFAERPEGSVSTLKIQRTQQEDSAVYLCASSPATGQETQYFGPGTRLLVL.

The V call is TRBV7-3, the J call TRBJ2-3; no definite D call. The CDR3 extends over 15 amino acids. Between the trimmed V and J ends, which lost 2 bases and 5 bases, there was a span of 14 bases. Germline V gene lookup returns CDR1 SGHTA and CDR2 FQGTGA. Written as DNA, the CDR3 is TGTGCCAGCAGCTTAGGAGTAGCCGCTGAAGATACGCAGTATTTT. This codes for CASSLGVAAEDTQYF. The full variable domain, its missing parts supplied by reference TRBV7-3 and TRBJ2-3, is GAGVSQTPSNKVTEKGKYVELRCDPISGHTALYWYRQSLGQGPEFLIYFQGTGAADDSGLPNDRFFAVRPEGSVSTLKIQRTERGDSAVYLCASSLGVAAEDTQYFGPGTRLTVL.

This chain connects TRBV27 to TRBJ2-1; TRBD1 agrees at 10 bases. Per germline, CDR1 MNHEY and CDR2 SMNVEV (reference sequence). The CDR3 loop spans 15 amino acids. V trimming: 1 base; J trimming: 6 bases; junction bases outside the gene matches: 3. For the CDR3, the DNA is TGTGCCAGCAGTTTATTGGGACAGGGGAGCAATGAGCAGTTCTTC. Its protein is CASSLLGQGSNEQFF.

The chain combines TRBV6-5 with TRBJ1-1, with no clear D. This CDR3 is 15 amino acids long. V was shortened by 5 bases and J by 0 bases, with 13 bases between the two germline ends. Germline V gene sequence: CDR1 MNHEY, CDR2 SVGAGI. The CDR3 here is CASSRPGELNTEAFF. DNA of the CDR3: TGTGCCAGCAGTCGCCCCGGGGAGCTGAACACTGAAGCTTTCTTT.

This rearrangement joins TRBV5-1 to TRBJ2-1; D is perhaps TRBD2 (6 bases). CDR1 and CDR2 (germline): SGHRS, YFSETQ. V was clipped by 1 base and J by 8 bases, with 13 bases between them. This CDR3 region has 14 residues. The CDR3 DNA follows: TGCGCCAGCAGCTTGAACACGGGGACTTATGAGCAGTTCTTC. It encodes CASSLNTGTYEQFF.

The CDR3 here is CASSSRSGLALNEQFF. The DNA of the CDR3 is TGTGCCAGCAGCAGTAGATCGGGACTAGCATTGAATGAGCAGTTCTTC. The chain employs TRBV9 and TRBJ2-1, with TRBD2 matching over 9 bases. This CDR3 is 16 amino acids long. The ends lost 4 bases at V and 7 bases at J; junction bases unmatched: 12. CDR1 is SGDLS and CDR2 is YYNGEE in the germline V gene.

The chain carries TRBV6-6 and TRBJ1-2; D possibly corresponds to TRBD1 (6 bases). The length of the CDR3 is 14 residues. From germline, CDR1 is MNHNY and CDR2 SVGAGI (reference sequence). V lost 6 bases and J 7 bases, leaving 18 bases between the germline ends. The CDR3: CASSTITGLAGYTF. CDR3 bases: TGTGCCAGCAGCACAATCACAGGGTTGGCTGGCTACACCTTC.

V is TRBV7-3 and J is TRBJ2-5; TRBD1 matches 8 bases. The CDR3 covers 15 residues. The germline gives CDR1 SGHTA, CDR2 FQGTGA. The V and J ends lost 5 bases and 4 bases, in that order; junction bases with no gene match: 9. The CDR3 here is CASSVKGQVGETQYF. CDR3 coding DNA: TGTGCCAGCAGCGTCAAGGGACAGGTCGGAGAGACCCAGTACTTC. Complete variable domain (other parts from reference TRBV7-3 and TRBJ2-5): GAGVSQTPSNKVTEKGKYVELRCDPISGHTALYWYRQSLGQGPEFLIYFQGTGAADDSGLPNDRFFAVRPEGSVSTLKIQRTERGDSAVYLCASSVKGQVGETQYFGPGTRLLVL.

This chain links TRBV28 with TRBJ2-3, with D possibly being TRBD2 (5 bases). V dropped 5 bases and J dropped 2 bases, with 14 bases sitting between them. The CDR3 extends over 15 amino acids. Germline CDR1 MDHEN, CDR2 SYDVKM. The CDR3 here is CASSPPADFTDTQYF. CDR3 nucleotides: TGTGCCAGCAGTCCACCGGCGGACTTCACAGATACGCAGTATTTT.